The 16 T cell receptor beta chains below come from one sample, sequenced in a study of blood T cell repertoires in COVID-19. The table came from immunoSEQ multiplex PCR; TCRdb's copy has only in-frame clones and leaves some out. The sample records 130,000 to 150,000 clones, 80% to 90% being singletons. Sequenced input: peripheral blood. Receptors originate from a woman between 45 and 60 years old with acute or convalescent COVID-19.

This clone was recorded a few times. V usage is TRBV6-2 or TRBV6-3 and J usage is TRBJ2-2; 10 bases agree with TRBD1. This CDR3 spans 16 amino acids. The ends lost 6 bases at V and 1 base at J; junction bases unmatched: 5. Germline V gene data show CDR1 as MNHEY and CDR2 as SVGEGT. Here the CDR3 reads CASSRRTGGNTGELFF. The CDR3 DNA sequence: TGTGCCAGCAGCCGCCGGACAGGGGGGAACACCGGGGAGCTGTTTTTT.

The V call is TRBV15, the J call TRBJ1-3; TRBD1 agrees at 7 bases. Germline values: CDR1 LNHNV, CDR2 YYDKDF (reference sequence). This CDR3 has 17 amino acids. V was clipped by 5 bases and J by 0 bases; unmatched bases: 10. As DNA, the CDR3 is TGTGCCACCAGCTTACGACCACAGGGGAGCTCTGGAAACACCATATATTTT. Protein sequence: CATSLRPQGSSGNTIYF.

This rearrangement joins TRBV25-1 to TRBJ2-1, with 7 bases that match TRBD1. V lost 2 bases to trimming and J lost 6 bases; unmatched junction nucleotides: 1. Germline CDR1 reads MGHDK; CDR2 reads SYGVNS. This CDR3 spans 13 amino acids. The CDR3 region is CASSERGPNEQFF. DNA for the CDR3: TGTGCCAGCAGTGAAAGGGGGCCCAATGAGCAGTTCTTC. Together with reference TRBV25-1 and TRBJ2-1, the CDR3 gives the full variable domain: EADIYQTPRYLVIGTGKKITLECSQTMGHDKMYWYQQDPGMELHLIHYSYGVNSTEKGDLSSESTVSRIRTEHFPLTLESARPSHTSQYLCASSERGPNEQFFGPGTRLTVL.

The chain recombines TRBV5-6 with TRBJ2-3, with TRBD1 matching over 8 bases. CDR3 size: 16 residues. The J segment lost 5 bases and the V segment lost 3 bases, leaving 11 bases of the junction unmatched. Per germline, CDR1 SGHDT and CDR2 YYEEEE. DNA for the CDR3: TGTGCCAGCAGCTGGTCGGACAGGGAATTTGGAGATACGCAGTATTTT. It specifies CASSWSDREFGDTQYF.

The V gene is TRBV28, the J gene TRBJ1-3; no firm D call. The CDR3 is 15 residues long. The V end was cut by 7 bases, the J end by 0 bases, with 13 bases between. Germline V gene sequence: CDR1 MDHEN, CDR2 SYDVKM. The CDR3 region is CASIFRLGSGNTIYF. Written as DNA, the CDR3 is TGTGCCAGCATTTTTAGACTCGGCTCTGGAAACACCATATATTTT.

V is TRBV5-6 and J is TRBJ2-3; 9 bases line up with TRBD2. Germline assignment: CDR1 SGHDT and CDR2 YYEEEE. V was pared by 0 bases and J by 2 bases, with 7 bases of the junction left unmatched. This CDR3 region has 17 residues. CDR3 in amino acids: CASSLVSSGGPTDTQYF. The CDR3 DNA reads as TGTGCCAGCAGCTTGGTAAGCAGCGGGGGGCCCACAGATACGCAGTATTTT.

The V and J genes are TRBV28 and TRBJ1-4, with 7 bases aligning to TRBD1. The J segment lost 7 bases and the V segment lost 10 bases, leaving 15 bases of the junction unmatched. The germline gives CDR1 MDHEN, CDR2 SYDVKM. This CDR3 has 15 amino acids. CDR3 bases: TGTGCCACCGTCGGTCCAGGGGGAAAGAGTGAAAAACTGTTTTTT. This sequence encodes CATVGPGGKSEKLFF.

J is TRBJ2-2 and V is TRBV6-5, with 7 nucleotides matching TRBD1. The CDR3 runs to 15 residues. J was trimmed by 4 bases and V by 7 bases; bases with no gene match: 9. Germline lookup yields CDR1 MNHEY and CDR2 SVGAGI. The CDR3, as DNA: TGTGCCAGCACCCTGACAGGGCTTGCCACCGGGGAGCTGTTTTTT. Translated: CASTLTGLATGELFF.

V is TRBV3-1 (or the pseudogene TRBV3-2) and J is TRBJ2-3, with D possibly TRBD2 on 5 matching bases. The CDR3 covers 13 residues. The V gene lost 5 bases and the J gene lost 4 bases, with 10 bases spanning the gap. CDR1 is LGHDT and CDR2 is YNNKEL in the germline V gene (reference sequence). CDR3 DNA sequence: TGTGCCAGCAGCACCCTCGGGGCAGATACGCAGTATTTT. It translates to CASSTLGADTQYF.

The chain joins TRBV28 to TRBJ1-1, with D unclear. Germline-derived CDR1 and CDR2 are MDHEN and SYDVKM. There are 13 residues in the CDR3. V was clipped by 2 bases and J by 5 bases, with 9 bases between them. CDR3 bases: TGTGCCAGCAGTTTAATCGGCGGGACTGAAGCTTTCTTT. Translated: CASSLIGGTEAFF.

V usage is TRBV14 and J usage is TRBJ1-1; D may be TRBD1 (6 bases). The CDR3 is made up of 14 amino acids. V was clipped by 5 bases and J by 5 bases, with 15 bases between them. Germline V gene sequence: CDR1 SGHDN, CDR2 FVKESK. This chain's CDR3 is CASSGGGGGTEAFF. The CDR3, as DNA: TGTGCCAGCAGCGGTGGGGGCGGCGGAACTGAAGCTTTCTTT. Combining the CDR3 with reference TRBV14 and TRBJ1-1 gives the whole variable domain EAGVTQFPSHSVIEKGQTVTLRCDPISGHDNLYWYRRVMGKEIKFLLHFVKESKQDESGMPNNRFLAERTGGTYSTLKVQPAELEDSGVYFCASSGGGGGTEAFFGQGTRLTVV.

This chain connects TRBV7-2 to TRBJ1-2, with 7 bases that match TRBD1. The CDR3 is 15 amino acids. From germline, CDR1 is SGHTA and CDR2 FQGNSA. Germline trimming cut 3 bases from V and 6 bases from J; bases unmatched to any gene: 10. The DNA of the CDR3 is TGTGCCAGCAGCTTTACCACCGGGACAGACCATGGCTACACCTTC. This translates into CASSFTTGTDHGYTF. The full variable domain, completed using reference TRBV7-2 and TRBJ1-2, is GAGVSQSPSNKVTEKGKDVELRCDPISGHTALYWYRQSLGQGLEFLIYFQGNSAPDKSGLPSDRFSAERTGGSVSTLTIQRTQQEDSAVYLCASSFTTGTDHGYTFGSGTRLTVV.

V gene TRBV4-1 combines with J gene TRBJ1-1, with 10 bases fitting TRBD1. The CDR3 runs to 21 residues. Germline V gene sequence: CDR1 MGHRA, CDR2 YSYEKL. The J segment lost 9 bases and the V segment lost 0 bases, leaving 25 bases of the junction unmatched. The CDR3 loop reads CASSQDDLPPVTLWGQGKAFF. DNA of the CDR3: TGCGCCAGCAGCCAAGATGACCTACCACCTGTAACATTGTGGGGACAGGGGAAAGCTTTCTTT.

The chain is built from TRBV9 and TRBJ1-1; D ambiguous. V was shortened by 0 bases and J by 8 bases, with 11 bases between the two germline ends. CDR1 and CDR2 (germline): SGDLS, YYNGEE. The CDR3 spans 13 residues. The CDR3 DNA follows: TGTGCCAGCAGCGTAGGCCCCAACCAGGAAGCTTTCTTT. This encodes CASSVGPNQEAFF.

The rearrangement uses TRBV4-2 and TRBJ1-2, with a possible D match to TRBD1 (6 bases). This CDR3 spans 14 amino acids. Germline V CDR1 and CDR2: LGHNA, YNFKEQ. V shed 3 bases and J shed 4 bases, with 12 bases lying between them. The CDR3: CASSHSQGSYGYTF. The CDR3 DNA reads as TGTGCCAGCAGCCACTCACAGGGATCCTATGGCTACACCTTC.

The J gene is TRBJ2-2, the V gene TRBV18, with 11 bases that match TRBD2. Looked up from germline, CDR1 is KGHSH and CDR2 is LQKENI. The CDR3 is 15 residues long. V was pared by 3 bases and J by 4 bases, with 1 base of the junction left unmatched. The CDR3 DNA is TGTGCCAGCTCACCGACTAGCGGGGTCACCGGGGAGCTGTTTTTT. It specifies CASSPTSGVTGELFF.